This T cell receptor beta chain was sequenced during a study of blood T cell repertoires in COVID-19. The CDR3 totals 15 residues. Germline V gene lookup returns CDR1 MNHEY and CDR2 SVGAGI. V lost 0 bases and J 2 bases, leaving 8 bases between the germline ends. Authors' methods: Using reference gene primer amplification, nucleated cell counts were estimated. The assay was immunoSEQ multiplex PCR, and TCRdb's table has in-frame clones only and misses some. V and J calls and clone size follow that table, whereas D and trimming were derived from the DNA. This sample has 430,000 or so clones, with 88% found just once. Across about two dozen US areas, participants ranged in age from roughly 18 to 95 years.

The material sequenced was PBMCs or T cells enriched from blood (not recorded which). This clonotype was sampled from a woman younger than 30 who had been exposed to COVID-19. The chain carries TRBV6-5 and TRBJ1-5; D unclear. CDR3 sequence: CASSYSILGNQPQHF. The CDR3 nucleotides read TGTGCCAGCAGTTACTCGATACTCGGCAATCAGCCCCAGCATTTT.